One TCR beta chain is described in this entry. Its cognate antigen is unknown. This specimen comes from a study of CD8 T cells in ankylosing spondylitis. Notes on the study in general: Both synovial fluid and blood in reactive arthritis had previously been reported to carry some motif variants.

V was clipped by 1 base and J by 5 bases, with 8 bases between them. The CDR3 runs to 13 residues. The germline CDR1 and CDR2 sequences are SGDLS and YYNGEE. TCRdb reprocessed the 5' RACE reads via MiXCR and lists one record per CDR3 protein. The sample carries around 300,000 distinct CDR3 sequences, around 20% recorded once. The TCR originated in a female donor with ankylosing spondylitis or in good health (not recorded which). This chain links TRBV9 with TRBJ2-3; D gene ambiguous. The source material was blood, either unsorted or a sorted T cell fraction (not recorded which). The CDR3 DNA sequence: TGTGCCAGCAGCGTATACTCGGAAGATACGCAGTATTTT. It is translated as CASSVYSEDTQYF.